Here is one T cell receptor beta chain with its context. The target antigen is unknown. This CDR3 is 17 amino acids long. V shed 1 base, J shed 2 bases, and the junction held 8 bases outside the gene matches. Germline values: CDR1 SGHTA, CDR2 FQGNSA. The data are from a study of cytomegalovirus exposure and HLA in healthy donors. Study-wide results and limits: A later analysis linked a missense variant in DCLRE1C to the trimming of TCR beta V and J genes.

PCR was performed using 60 Vbeta and 13 Jbeta primers. Generated by immunoSEQ multiplex PCR, the TCRdb table keeps only in-frame clones and is missing some. The table has around 150,000 clones, 76% seen once; the top ten hold about 3%. The rearrangement links TRBV7-2 to TRBJ1-2; 9 bases agree with TRBD1. Sample: PBMCs. The receptor was derived from a male donor in good health and CMV-seronegative. CDR3 region: CASSLVPGQGRNYGYTF. Written as DNA, the CDR3 is TGTGCCAGCAGCTTAGTCCCTGGACAGGGGAGGAACTATGGCTACACCTTC.